Shown below are 22 T cell receptor beta chains from a single sample sequenced in a study of blood T cells in healthy people across ages. Together with a sample-barcoded 5' primer, a J-beta primer mix was included in a second PCR lasting roughly 7 to 11 cycles. TCRdb reprocessed the 5' RACE reads via MiXCR and lists one record per CDR3 protein. This table holds fewer than 900,000 distinct CDR3 sequences, about 42% found once. Source material: blood. Every receptor here comes from an older woman in good health.

The rearrangement uses TRBV7-2 and TRBJ2-5; 14 nucleotides match TRBD2. Germline V gene sequence: CDR1 SGHTA, CDR2 FQGNSA. With 5 bases clipped from V and 11 bases from J, the junction kept 13 bases outside the gene matches. The CDR3 runs 16 residues. DNA of the CDR3: TGTGCCAGCAGCCTAATGGGACTAGCGGGAGCCAATGAGCAGTACTTC. This encodes CASSLMGLAGANEQYF.

The V gene is TRBV12-3 or TRBV12-4, the J gene TRBJ2-7; D is ambiguous. The J call is in doubt because the DNA end fits TRBJ2-5 better. The CDR3 spans 15 residues. CDR3 coding DNA: TGTGCCAGCAGCCAAGGGATCGGTTTAGGGGAGACCCAGTACTTC. Amino acid sequence: CASSQGIGLGETQYF.

The V gene is TRBV29-1, the J gene TRBJ2-7; tentatively, D is TRBD1 or TRBD2 (5 bases each). Germline-derived CDR1 and CDR2 are SQVTM and ANQGSEA. V was pared by 7 bases and J by 1 base, with 11 bases between. CDR3 length equals 12 residues. The CDR3 protein is CSAWDQSYEQYF. CDR3 nucleotide sequence: TGCAGCGCCTGGGACCAGTCCTACGAGCAGTACTTC.

The table lists this clonotype with a few counts. The genes are TRBV20-1 and TRBJ1-6, with D tentatively TRBD1 (5 bases). CDR3 length equals 15 residues. CDR1 is DFQATT and CDR2 is SNEGSKA in the germline V gene (reference sequence). V was clipped by 0 bases and J by 5 bases, with 11 bases between them. CDR3 nucleotides: TGCAGTGCTAGAGATTACAGGTTCAATAATTCACCCCTCCACTTT. Residues: CSARDYRFNNSPLHF.

The chain is built from TRBV13 and TRBJ2-5; TRBD2 matches 8 bases. The CDR3 loop spans 14 amino acids. CDR1 and CDR2 (germline): PRHDT, FYEKMQ (reference sequence). Losses at the gene ends were 5 bases for V and 3 bases for J; bases not matched to a gene: 5. CDR3 residues: CASSHGGAEETQYF. The DNA of the CDR3 is TGTGCCAGCAGCCACGGGGGGGCCGAAGAGACCCAGTACTTC.

The chain links TRBV7-9 to TRBJ2-7, with a tentative D call TRBD2 (5 bases). The CDR3 contains 15 residues. The V gene lost 5 bases and the J gene lost 2 bases, with 16 bases spanning the gap. Germline-derived CDR1 and CDR2 are SEHNR and FQNEAQ (reference sequence). CDR3 in DNA: TGTGCCAGCAGCCAGGAACTAGAATATCCCTACGAGCAGTACTTC. Its translation is CASSQELEYPYEQYF.

As concerns this clonotype: A clone one base away is much larger, so this may be a read error. The chain couples TRBV5-1 to TRBJ2-5, with D possibly being TRBD2 (5 bases). The CDR3 has 11 amino acids. Trimming took 4 bases from V and 11 from J, leaving 12 bases between them. Germline CDR1 is SGHRS and CDR2 is YFSETQ. The CDR3 loop reads CASSPGFEQYF. CDR3 coding DNA: TGCGCCAGCAGCCCGGGGTTTGAGCAGTACTTC.

This chain joins TRBV28 and TRBJ2-5; 9 bases match TRBD1. With 4 bases clipped from V and 4 bases from J, the junction kept 13 bases outside the gene matches. CDR1 and CDR2 (germline): MDHEN, SYDVKM. The CDR3 is made up of 17 amino acids. The CDR3 coding sequence is TGTGCCAGCAGTTCCGGACAGGGGAGACTGGCGGGAGAGACCCAGTACTTC. It yields the protein CASSSGQGRLAGETQYF.

This chain joins TRBV3-1 and TRBJ1-3; TRBD1 aligns across 7 bases. The V gene's germline CDR1 is LGHDT and CDR2 YNNKEL (reference sequence). J was trimmed by 0 bases and V by 1 base; bases with no gene match: 3. The CDR3 runs 16 residues. The CDR3, as DNA: TGTGCCAGCAGCCAAGCGGGACAGATCTCTGGAAACACCATATATTTT. Residues: CASSQAGQISGNTIYF.

The chain combines TRBV20-1 with TRBJ1-5; tentative D call: TRBD1 (5 bases). The germline V and J ends were trimmed by 3 bases and 2 bases, with 11 bases remaining between them. CDR1 DFQATT and CDR2 SNEGSKA come from the germline V gene (reference sequence). This CDR3 comprises 14 residues. The CDR3 here is CSASPLGGNQPQHF. The CDR3 DNA follows: TGCAGTGCTAGTCCATTGGGGGGCAATCAGCCCCAGCATTTT.

This rearrangement joins TRBV29-1 to TRBJ2-5, with D possibly being TRBD1 (6 bases). This CDR3 region has 14 residues. The germline V gene encodes CDR1 SQVTM and CDR2 ANQGSEA. V was shortened by 1 base and J by 3 bases, with 12 bases between the two germline ends. CDR3 region: CSVEARGREETQYF. CDR3 in DNA: TGCAGCGTTGAAGCCAGGGGAAGGGAAGAGACCCAGTACTTC. The full variable domain, rest sourced from reference TRBV29-1 and TRBJ2-5, is SAVISQKPSRDICQRGTSLTIQCQVDSQVTMMFWYRQQPGQSLTLIATANQGSEATYESGFVIDKFPISRPNLTFSTLTVSNMSPEDSSIYLCSVEARGREETQYFGPGTRLLVL.

The CDR3 protein is CATSGLTSGDYNEQFF. The CDR3 nucleotides are TGTGCCACCAGTGGCCTGACTAGCGGGGACTACAATGAGCAGTTCTTC. The gene calls are TRBV24-1 and TRBJ2-1; 11 bases map to TRBD2. Germline V gene lookup returns CDR1 KGHDR and CDR2 SFDVKD. J gave up 3 bases and V 5 bases, and 5 bases lay outside the gene matches. CDR3 length equals 16 residues.

CDR3 in amino acids: CASSQVPQELHSNQPQHF. The CDR3 nucleotides read TGCGCCAGCAGCCAAGTTCCTCAGGAATTGCATAGCAATCAGCCCCAGCATTTT. V gene TRBV4-1 combines with J gene TRBJ1-5, with no clear D. The germline V and J ends were trimmed by 1 base and 0 bases, with 16 bases remaining between them. CDR3 size: 18 residues. Germline CDR1 MGHRA, CDR2 YSYEKL.

This clonotype was counted only a few times. The gene calls are TRBV10-3 and TRBJ1-1; 12 nucleotides agree with TRBD1. The CDR3 sequence is 16 residues long. V lost 10 bases, J lost 4 bases, and 13 bases stayed unmatched. Looked up from germline, CDR1 is ENHRY and CDR2 is SYGVKD. DNA of the CDR3: TGTGCCACCAGGGGGGATCCGGGACAGGGGGCCACTGAAGCTTTCTTT. Amino acids: CATRGDPGQGATEAFF.

This clonotype was observed many times. The germline gene is not matched at one end of the junction; a read error may be the cause. The genes are TRBV7-7 and TRBJ2-6; no reliable D call. The CDR3 consists of 15 residues. Per germline, CDR1 SSHAT and CDR2 FNYEAQ (reference sequence). CDR3 region: CASSLASGGANVLTF. The CDR3 coding sequence is TGTGCTAGCAGCTTAGCAAGTGGGGGGGCCAACGTCCTGACTTTC.

This sequence joins TRBV20-1 and TRBJ2-4; TRBD2 agrees at 9 bases. The J call could be wrong; TRBJ2-7 is a better fit for the DNA end. The germline V gene encodes CDR1 DFQATT and CDR2 SNEGSKA (reference sequence). The CDR3 consists of 14 residues. The CDR3 sequence is CSARDGGRASEQYF. CDR3 nucleotide sequence: TGCAGTGCTAGAGACGGCGGGAGGGCCAGCGAGCAGTACTTC.

This clonotype was detected only a few times. The CDR3 DNA sequence: TGTGCCAGCAGCCCCCGGGACGGCGGTCAAAATGGCTACACCTTC. Protein product: CASSPRDGGQNGYTF. The V call is TRBV9, the J call TRBJ1-2; tentative D call: TRBD1 (5 bases). Trimming shortened V by 4 bases and J by 6 bases, and 19 bases separated the two germline ends. Germline CDR1 SGDLS, CDR2 YYNGEE. This CDR3 has 15 amino acids.

The chain uses TRBV3-1 and TRBJ2-3, with D perhaps matching TRBD2 (6 bases). With 0 bases removed from V and 2 bases from J, the gap between germline ends came to 15 bases. Germline loops: CDR1 LGHDT, CDR2 YNNKEL (reference sequence). The CDR3 runs 17 residues. This CDR3 reads CASSQDLAGLFTDTQYF. CDR3 sequence (DNA): TGTGCCAGCAGCCAAGATCTCGCGGGACTGTTCACAGATACGCAGTATTTT.

This clonotype has only a few counts. The CDR3 nucleotides read TGCAGCTTGGGGACCAACTATGGCTACACCTTC. This translates into CSLGTNYGYTF. J is TRBJ1-2 and V is TRBV29-1, with D tentatively TRBD1 (5 bases). Trimming left V 8 bases short and J 2 bases short, with 9 bases between. Germline CDR1 and CDR2: SQVTM and ANQGSEA. The CDR3 has 11 residues.

Notes on this clonotype: Possible read error: a much larger clone is one base away. The V gene is TRBV9, the J gene TRBJ2-1; tentatively, D is TRBD1 or TRBD2 (6 bases each). The assigned J gene may be wrong: the sequence end matches TRBJ2-7 better. Germline V gene lookup returns CDR1 SGDLS and CDR2 YYNGEE. The CDR3 is 14 residues long. Here the CDR3 DNA reads TGTGCCAGCAGCACCGGGGGCTCCTACAATGAGCAGTACTTC. It translates to CASSTGGSYNEQYF.

This clonotype was seen many times. The genes are TRBV7-9 and TRBJ2-5; TRBD1 matches 9 bases. The end of the DNA aligns better with TRBJ2-7, so the J call may be wrong. There are 14 residues in the CDR3. Germline CDR1 reads SEHNR; CDR2 reads FQNEAQ (reference sequence). This chain's CDR3 is CASSSPRDRDEQYF. The DNA for the CDR3 is TGTGCCAGCAGCTCGCCCCGGGACAGGGACGAGCAGTACTTC.

In DNA form, the CDR3 reads TGTGCCAGCAGAGGAGGGGAGATTGTAGCCCAGCATTTT. Its translation: CASRGGEIVAQHF. The chain couples TRBV6-6 to TRBJ1-5; perhaps TRBD1 as D (5 bases). Germline CDR1 MNHNY, CDR2 SVGAGI (reference sequence). With 6 bases removed from V and 11 bases from J, the gap between germline ends came to 17 bases. The CDR3 consists of 13 residues.